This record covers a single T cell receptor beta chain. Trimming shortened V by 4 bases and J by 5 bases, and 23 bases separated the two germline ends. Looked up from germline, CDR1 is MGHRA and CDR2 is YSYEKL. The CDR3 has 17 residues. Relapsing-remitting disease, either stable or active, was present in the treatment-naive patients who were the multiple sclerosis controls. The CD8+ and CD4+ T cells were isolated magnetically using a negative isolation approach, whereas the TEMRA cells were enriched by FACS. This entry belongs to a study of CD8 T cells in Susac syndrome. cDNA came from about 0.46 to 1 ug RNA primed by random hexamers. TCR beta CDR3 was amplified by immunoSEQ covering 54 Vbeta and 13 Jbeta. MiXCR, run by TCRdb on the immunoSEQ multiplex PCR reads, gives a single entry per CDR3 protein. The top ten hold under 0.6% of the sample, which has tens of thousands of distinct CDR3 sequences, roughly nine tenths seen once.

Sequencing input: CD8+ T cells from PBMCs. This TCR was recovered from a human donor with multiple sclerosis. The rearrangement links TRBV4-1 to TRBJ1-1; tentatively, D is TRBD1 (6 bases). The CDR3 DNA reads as TGCGCCAGCAGCCCAGTCTACGGTACAGGGTTTAGGACTGAAGCTTTCTTT. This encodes CASSPVYGTGFRTEAFF.